This T cell receptor (beta chain) was captured by sequencing in a study of blood T cell repertoires in COVID-19. Profiled with immunoSEQ multiplex PCR; TCRdb holds only in-frame clones, not every one. The sample gives about 190,000 clones, around 83% of which show up once; roughly 24% is in the top ten. V shed 2 bases, J shed 6 bases, and the junction held 8 bases outside the gene matches. The CDR3 contains 15 residues. Germline V gives CDR1 SGHNT, CDR2 YENEEA. V is TRBV11-3 and J is TRBJ1-2; TRBD1 matches 8 bases. The sequence was collected from a woman between 40 and 55 years old in a cohort exposed to, infected with or recovered from COVID-19 (not recorded which). Sequencing was carried out using PBMCs or T cells enriched from blood (not recorded which). This CDR3 reads CASSLTRTGQNGYTF. In DNA, the CDR3 is TGTGCCAGCAGCTTAACCCGGACAGGGCAGAATGGCTACACCTTC.